These 17 T cell receptor beta chains were all obtained from the same sample, sequenced in a study of blood T cell repertoires in COVID-19. Libraries were prepared by immunoSEQ multiplex PCR; TCRdb keeps only in-frame clonotypes and omits some of them. The data contain around 300,000 clones, over 75% of them singletons. The sample consisted of peripheral blood. The receptors derive from a human donor in a cohort sampled during active COVID-19.

The CDR3 region has the DNA TGTGCCAGCAGCTCTGGTGGAGAGGGAATGTATAAACTGTTTTTT. Amino acids: CASSSGGEGMYKLFF. V usage is TRBV7-9 and J usage is TRBJ1-4; D gene unclear. This CDR3 has 15 residues. Trimming stripped 4 bases from V and 11 bases from J, with 20 bases between. Germline V gene sequence: CDR1 SEHNR, CDR2 FQNEAQ (reference sequence). The variable domain in full, completed from reference TRBV7-9 and TRBJ1-4, reads DTGVSQNPRHKITKRGQNVTFRCDPISEHNRLYWYRQTLGQGPEFLTYFQNEAQLEKSRLLSDRFSAERPKGSFSTLEIQRTEQGDSAMYLCASSSGGEGMYKLFFGSGTQLSVL.

The rearrangement joins TRBV6-1 to TRBJ2-3, with TRBD1 matching 10 bases. The CDR3 is 15 amino acids. Germline CDR1 MNHNS, CDR2 SASEGT. Losses at the gene ends were 2 bases for V and 7 bases for J; bases not matched to a gene: 6. Here the CDR3 reads CASSEPGQGRNTQYF. Here the CDR3 DNA reads TGTGCCAGCAGTGAACCGGGACAGGGGCGAAATACGCAGTATTTT.

The V call is TRBV18, the J call TRBJ2-5; TRBD1 aligns across 8 bases. Trimming at V came to 0 bases and at J to 6 bases, leaving 9 bases not matched to a gene. The CDR3 totals 16 residues. CDR1 is KGHSH and CDR2 is LQKENI in the germline V gene. The DNA of the CDR3 is TGTGCCAGCTCACCACCTTCCACGACAGGGGAAAAGACCCAGTACTTC. Its translation is CASSPPSTTGEKTQYF.

This chain joins TRBV2 and TRBJ2-3; 12 bases map to TRBD2. Germline CDR1 SNHLY, CDR2 FYNNEI. The CDR3 has 16 amino acids. After removal of 3 bases from V and 7 bases from J, the junction contained 8 bases not matched to a gene. The CDR3 region has the DNA TGTGCCAGCAGTGAGACTAGCGGGAGACTGAGATATACGCAGTATTTT. As protein: CASSETSGRLRYTQYF.

The gene calls are TRBV5-4 and TRBJ2-1; TRBD2 matches at 13 bases. In germline, CDR1 is SGHNT, CDR2 YYREEE (reference sequence). J was trimmed by 7 bases and V by 4 bases; bases with no gene match: 8. The CDR3 spans 16 residues. The CDR3 is CASSPLTSGRGNEQFF. In DNA form, the CDR3 reads TGTGCCAGCAGCCCCCTCACTAGCGGGAGGGGGAATGAGCAGTTCTTC.

V gene TRBV7-8 combines with J gene TRBJ2-7; D might be TRBD2 (6 bases). From germline, CDR1 is SGHVS and CDR2 FQNEAQ. V lost 4 bases and J 6 bases, leaving 10 bases between the germline ends. There are 12 residues in the CDR3. This chain's CDR3 is CASSYRLGEQYF. For the CDR3, the DNA is TGTGCCAGCAGCTACCGACTAGGCGAGCAGTACTTC.

V usage is TRBV2 and J usage is TRBJ2-1; a weak D match, TRBD2 (6 bases). CDR1 is SNHLY and CDR2 is FYNNEI in the germline V gene. The CDR3 sequence is 15 residues long. V was shortened by 0 bases and J by 1 base, with 7 bases between the two germline ends. The CDR3 region has the DNA TGTGCCAGCAGTGAAGCGGGGGGATCCTACAATGAGCAGTTCTTC. Translating it yields CASSEAGGSYNEQFF.

About this clone itself: At the DNA level, this CDR3 is encoded by other sequences in the same sample as well. The chain has TRBV12-3 or TRBV12-4 and TRBJ1-5, with D unclear. CDR3 size: 13 residues. V was pared by 3 bases and J by 0 bases, with 3 bases between. The CDR3 DNA is TGTGCCAGCAGTTTCAGTAGCAATCAGCCCCAGCATTTT. Translating it yields CASSFSSNQPQHF.

The rearrangement joins TRBV10-3 to TRBJ2-3; maybe TRBD1 (6 bases). The CDR3 has 11 amino acids. V shed 2 bases and J shed 9 bases, with 6 bases lying between them. Looked up from germline, CDR1 is ENHRY and CDR2 is SYGVKD. CDR3 sequence: CAISEGGTQYF. The CDR3 nucleotides read TGTGCCATCAGTGAGGGGGGCACGCAGTATTTT.

V and J are TRBV5-1 and TRBJ2-3; D remains ambiguous. V gave up 4 bases and J gave up 0 bases, with 9 bases separating them. CDR3 length: 14 amino acids. Per germline, CDR1 SGHRS and CDR2 YFSETQ. The CDR3 coding sequence is TGCGCCAGCAGCCCGGCCGGGAGCACAGATACGCAGTATTTT. Its translation: CASSPAGSTDTQYF.

The V call is TRBV5-6, the J call TRBJ2-7; TRBD2 aligns across 10 bases. Germline V gene sequence: CDR1 SGHDT, CDR2 YYEEEE. The CDR3 is 16 amino acids. J lost 0 bases, V lost 4 bases, and 7 bases had no gene match. The CDR3 loop is CASSVPSGSASYEQYF. As DNA, the CDR3 is TGTGCCAGCAGCGTACCTAGCGGGAGTGCCTCCTACGAGCAGTACTTC.

The chain links TRBV6-5 to TRBJ1-1, with D hard to call. Germline loops: CDR1 MNHEY, CDR2 SVGAGI. V dropped 6 bases and J dropped 0 bases, with 11 bases sitting between them. The CDR3 is 14 residues long. CDR3 protein: CASRQAQMNTEAFF. Here the CDR3 DNA reads TGTGCCAGCAGGCAGGCGCAGATGAACACTGAAGCTTTCTTT.

This clone has at least ten counts. The chain carries TRBV7-8 and TRBJ2-7; D call uncertain. CDR3 length: 15 residues. Looked up from germline, CDR1 is SGHVS and CDR2 is FQNEAQ. V was trimmed by 2 bases and J by 2 bases, leaving 13 bases between them. The CDR3 DNA reads TGTGCCAGCAGCTTAAACCCCGCAGGAACCTACGAGCAGTACTTC. Residues: CASSLNPAGTYEQYF.

As to this clone: Other DNA sequences in this specimen translate into the identical CDR3. The V and J genes are TRBV2 and TRBJ2-7; D is undetermined. The germline gives CDR1 SNHLY, CDR2 FYNNEI. The CDR3 length is 12 residues. V was shortened by 0 bases and J by 6 bases, with 6 bases between the two germline ends. Here the CDR3 reads CASSEARGEQYF. The CDR3, as DNA: TGTGCCAGCAGTGAAGCGCGAGGCGAGCAGTACTTC. The whole variable domain, remainder taken from reference TRBV2 and TRBJ2-7, is EPEVTQTPSHQVTQMGQEVILRCVPISNHLYFYWYRQILGQKVEFLVSFYNNEISEKSEIFDDQFSVERPDGSNFTLKIRSTKLEDSAMYFCASSEARGEQYFGPGTRLTVT.

The chain combines TRBV5-1 with TRBJ1-4; D may be TRBD1 (6 bases). Germline assignment: CDR1 SGHRS and CDR2 YFSETQ. The CDR3 is 16 residues long. Trimming removed 4 bases at V and 4 bases at J, with 17 bases between. CDR3 protein: CASSKDSLRDNEKLFF. The CDR3 nucleotides are TGCGCCAGCAGCAAGGACAGCCTACGGGATAATGAAAAACTGTTTTTT.

V usage is TRBV5-5 and J usage is TRBJ2-1; TRBD2 matches 11 bases. The CDR3 extends over 15 amino acids. Germline CDR1 reads SGHKS; CDR2 reads YYEKEE (reference sequence). Germline trimming cut 3 bases from V and 3 bases from J; bases unmatched to any gene: 2. In DNA, the CDR3 is TGTGCCAGCAGCTGGGGACTAGCGGTCTACAATGAGCAGTTCTTC. This translates into CASSWGLAVYNEQFF. The entire variable domain, with the rest obtained from reference TRBV5-5 and TRBJ2-1, is as follows: DAGVTQSPTHLIKTRGQQVTLRCSPISGHKSVSWYQQVLGQGPQFIFQYYEKEERGRGNFPDRFSARQFPNYSSELNVNALLLGDSALYLCASSWGLAVYNEQFFGPGTRLTVL.

This clone was seen once. CDR3 DNA sequence: TGTGCCAGCAGCCAAGTCTCAGGTTCACAGGCTGGCTACACCTTC. It yields the protein CASSQVSGSQAGYTF. The genes are TRBV4-2 and TRBJ1-2, with TRBD1 as a possible D gene (5 bases). V dropped 1 base and J dropped 7 bases, with 16 bases sitting between them. The CDR3 consists of 15 residues. Germline V CDR1 and CDR2: LGHNA, YNFKEQ.